This passage covers 8 T cell receptor beta chains from one sample sequenced in a study of blood T cell repertoires in COVID-19. Profiled with immunoSEQ multiplex PCR; TCRdb holds only in-frame clones, not every one. Among around 150,000 clones listed, 85% were seen once. Sequenced material: peripheral blood. These receptors all stem from a human donor with acute or convalescent COVID-19. The donor label of this sample is uncertain.

The DNA for the CDR3 is TGTGCCAGCAGCCCCATACCTCCTGGACAGCAAGAGACCCAGTACTTC. Translating it yields CASSPIPPGQQETQYF. The rearrangement uses TRBV7-9 and TRBJ2-5; TRBD1 might be the D (6 bases). CDR1 SEHNR and CDR2 FQNEAQ come from the germline V gene (reference sequence). Trimming removed 5 bases from V and 2 bases from J, with 18 bases in between. The CDR3 sequence is 16 residues long.

The chain combines TRBV2 with TRBJ2-1; 15 bases fit TRBD2. Germline V CDR1 and CDR2: SNHLY, FYNNEI. Losses at the gene ends were 6 bases for V and 0 bases for J; bases not matched to a gene: 6. This CDR3 spans 18 amino acids. In DNA, the CDR3 is TGTGCCAGCAGAGGGGGACTAGCGGGGGGTTTCTCCTACAATGAGCAGTTCTTC. Translation: CASRGGLAGGFSYNEQFF.

This chain uses TRBV7-4 with TRBJ1-6; D is unclear. There are 18 residues in the CDR3. Per germline, CDR1 SGHVT and CDR2 SQSDAQ. Between the trimmed V and J ends, which lost 2 bases and 0 bases, there was a span of 14 bases. CDR3 loop: CASSLCGQLSSYNSPLHF. CDR3 nucleotides: TGTGCCAGCAGCTTATGTGGGCAGCTAAGCTCCTATAATTCACCCCTCCACTTT.

The chain uses TRBV3-1 (or the pseudogene TRBV3-2) and TRBJ1-1, with D perhaps TRBD1 (6 bases). The CDR3 consists of 14 residues. In germline, CDR1 is LGHDT, CDR2 YNNKEL (reference sequence). Trimming stripped 2 bases from V and 11 bases from J, with 18 bases between. The DNA of the CDR3 is TGTGCCAGCAGCCAAACTACAGGGAGTACTTACGCTTTCTTT. Translating it yields CASSQTTGSTYAFF.

The CDR3 DNA reads as TGTGCCAGCAGTGAGACAGGTTGGGGCACAGATACGCAGTATTTT. Translated, it gives CASSETGWGTDTQYF. The chain recombines TRBV2 with TRBJ2-3, with D perhaps TRBD1 (6 bases). There are 15 residues in the CDR3. The germline V gene has CDR1 SNHLY and CDR2 FYNNEI. V dropped 3 bases and J dropped 1 base, with 11 bases sitting between them.

The V and J genes are TRBV6-6 and TRBJ1-1; 7 bases agree with TRBD1. Germline assignment: CDR1 MNHNY and CDR2 SVGAGI (reference sequence). V was clipped by 7 bases and J by 1 base; unmatched bases: 9. This CDR3 region has 15 residues. The CDR3 sequence: CASIYRGSSNTEAFF. CDR3 bases: TGTGCCAGCATCTACAGGGGCTCCTCGAACACTGAAGCTTTCTTT.

V gene TRBV2 combines with J gene TRBJ1-1; D is ambiguous. CDR3 size: 13 residues. Germline V gives CDR1 SNHLY, CDR2 FYNNEI. Trimming removed 6 bases at V and 3 bases at J, with 11 bases between. The CDR3 nucleotides read TGTGCCAGCAGCCTACAGAGTTACACTGAAGCTTTCTTT. Translating gives CASSLQSYTEAFF.

The chain is built from TRBV5-4 and TRBJ2-6; 11 bases match TRBD2. The CDR3 is 19 residues long. Germline values: CDR1 SGHNT, CDR2 YYREEE (reference sequence). V lost 5 bases and J lost 0; bases outside the gene matches: 10. Here the CDR3 DNA reads TGTGCCAGCAGGCATACTAGCGGGGGACCTCCCTCTGGGGCCAACGTCCTGACTTTC. It yields the protein CASRHTSGGPPSGANVLTF. Full variable domain (outside the CDR3, taken from reference TRBV5-4 and TRBJ2-6): ETGVTQSPTHLIKTRGQQVTLRCSSQSGHNTVSWYQQALGQGPQFIFQYYREEENGRGNFPPRFSGLQFPNYSSELNVNALELDDSALYLCASRHTSGGPPSGANVLTFGAGSRLTVL.